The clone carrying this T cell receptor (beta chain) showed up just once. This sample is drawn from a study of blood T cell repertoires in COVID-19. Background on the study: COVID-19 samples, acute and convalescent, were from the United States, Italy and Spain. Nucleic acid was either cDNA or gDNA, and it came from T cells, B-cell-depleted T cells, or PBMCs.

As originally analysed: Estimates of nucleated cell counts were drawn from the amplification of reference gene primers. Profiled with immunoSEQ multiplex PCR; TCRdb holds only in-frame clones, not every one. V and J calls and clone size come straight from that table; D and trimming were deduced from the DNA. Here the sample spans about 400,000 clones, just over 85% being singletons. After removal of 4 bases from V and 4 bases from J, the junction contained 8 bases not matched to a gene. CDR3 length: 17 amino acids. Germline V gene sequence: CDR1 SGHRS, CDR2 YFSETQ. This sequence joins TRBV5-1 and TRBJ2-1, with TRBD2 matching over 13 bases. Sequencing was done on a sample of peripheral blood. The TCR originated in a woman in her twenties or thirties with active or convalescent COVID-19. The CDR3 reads CASSGGTSGISYNEQFF. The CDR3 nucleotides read TGCGCCAGCAGCGGGGGGACTAGCGGGATTTCGTACAATGAGCAGTTCTTC.